A selection of T cell receptor beta chains follows, all from one sample in a study of sequential checkpoint blockade in melanoma. The protocol was immunoSEQ multiplex PCR, while the TCRdb copy is restricted to in-frame clones and leaves out a portion. The table includes 10,000 to 15,000 clones, roughly 25% detected once. This material consisted of tumor tissue (inferred from file names), taken from a patient given nivolumab and ipilimumab in sequence. Receptor source: a human donor with melanoma. Each CDR3 is given without its conserved first and last residue. The order of the fields is D gene, J gene, clone size, V gene, CDR3 protein. D genes are given only for firm matches. Clone size, where shown, is once, few, many, or a class for clones that have expanded.

D: -
J: TRBJ2-1
size: -
V: TRBV19
CDR3: ASSIETHFVALGGNEQF

D: TRBD1
J: TRBJ1-5
size: -
V: TRBV15
CDR3: ATSFDRVDQPQH

D: TRBD2
J: TRBJ2-3
size: few
V: TRBV5-1
CDR3: ASSLGTSPRTDTQY

D: -
J: TRBJ2-5
size: -
V: TRBV10-2
CDR3: ASSLAGTGETQY

D: -
J: TRBJ2-2
size: -
V: TRBV11-3
CDR3: ASSLDLHYRDKTNTGELF

D: TRBD2
J: TRBJ2-3
size: -
V: TRBV12-5
CDR3: ASREGGDTQY

D: TRBD2
J: TRBJ2-1
size: -
V: TRBV6-8
CDR3: ASTAWTSGEYNEQF

D: TRBD1
J: TRBJ2-2
size: once
V: TRBV29-1
CDR3: SPRWPTGGAFTGELF

D: -
J: TRBJ1-2
size: many
V: TRBV5-1
CDR3: ASSLKESELGYT

D: -
J: TRBJ2-2
size: many
V: TRBV9
CDR3: ASSVATGAGELF

D: -
J: TRBJ2-3
size: -
V: TRBV11-3
CDR3: ASSSTEMISDTDTQY

D: -
J: TRBJ2-7
size: few
V: TRBV15
CDR3: ATSRDHIDGYEQY

D: -
J: TRBJ2-2
size: -
V: TRBV19
CDR3: ASSIEAAGGELF

D: -
J: TRBJ2-5
size: many
V: TRBV6-8
CDR3: ASSYVMGLGTQY

D: TRBD2
J: TRBJ2-5
size: -
V: TRBV28
CDR3: ASSSRTSGVWYQETQY

D: -
J: TRBJ2-1
size: many
V: TRBV6-8
CDR3: ASTAQNYNEQF

D: -
J: TRBJ2-2
size: -
V: TRBV18
CDR3: ASSSGLDTGELF

D: -
J: TRBJ2-3
size: -
V: TRBV6-8
CDR3: ASSYRRRSTDTQY

D: TRBD1
J: TRBJ2-7
size: many
V: TRBV6-8
CDR3: ASSGTAGTGGEQY

D: -
J: TRBJ1-1
size: -
V: TRBV19
CDR3: ASSIGGQGTEAF

D: -
J: TRBJ1-4
size: -
V: TRBV28
CDR3: ASRPRGVSNEKLF

D: -
J: TRBJ2-5
size: few
V: TRBV11-3
CDR3: ASSSLLFWTMPIQETPY

D: -
J: TRBJ1-5
size: few
V: TRBV6-8
CDR3: ASSYGVFSQPQH

D: -
J: TRBJ2-1
size: -
V: TRBV18
CDR3: ASSPAGNEQF

D: -
J: TRBJ2-1
size: medium-sized
V: TRBV4-1
CDR3: ASSQVMGYNEQF

D: -
J: TRBJ1-2
size: many
V: TRBV11-3
CDR3: ASSSRTPPSYGYT

D: TRBD1
J: TRBJ2-5
size: -
V: TRBV6-8
CDR3: ASSGTVGQETQY

D: -
J: TRBJ1-2
size: medium-sized
V: TRBV11-3
CDR3: ASSLDFQSIGGYT

D: TRBD1
J: TRBJ2-7
size: once
V: TRBV15
CDR3: ATSGVSGTGTYEQY

D: -
J: TRBJ1-3
size: many
V: TRBV9
CDR3: ASQRDMGNTIY

D: TRBD2
J: TRBJ2-3
size: many
V: TRBV4-1
CDR3: ASSQDYLASGGSTDTQY

D: -
J: TRBJ1-2
size: -
V: TRBV4-1
CDR3: ASSQDRYYGYT

D: TRBD1
J: TRBJ1-2
size: many
V: TRBV18
CDR3: ASSGQGNYGYT

D: -
J: TRBJ1-2
size: few
V: TRBV6-8
CDR3: AISAGGLGGYT

D: -
J: TRBJ2-3
size: -
V: TRBV6-8
CDR3: ASSYGEGATDTQY

D: TRBD1
J: TRBJ2-7
size: -
V: TRBV14
CDR3: ASSPRTGRTISYEQY

D: TRBD1
J: TRBJ1-5
size: -
V: TRBV6-4
CDR3: ASSDNFVGTGLYSNQPQH

D: TRBD1
J: TRBJ1-5
size: few
V: TRBV28
CDR3: ASRGTGVNQPQH

D: -
J: TRBJ1-5
size: few
V: TRBV19
CDR3: AIGFADQPQH

D: -
J: TRBJ1-3
size: few
V: TRBV9
CDR3: ASSRGSGNTIY

D: -
J: TRBJ2-7
size: -
V: TRBV2
CDR3: ASSSLLFYEQY

D: TRBD2
J: TRBJ2-3
size: many
V: TRBV11-3
CDR3: ASSLGGGAGEGQY

D: -
J: TRBJ2-7
size: few
V: TRBV27
CDR3: ASSPPPVGGSPYEQY

D: -
J: TRBJ1-1
size: -
V: TRBV28
CDR3: ASSPVAGWATEAF

D: -
J: TRBJ1-6
size: few
V: TRBV6-8
CDR3: ASSPQGGFDSPLH

D: -
J: TRBJ2-1
size: -
V: TRBV5-1
CDR3: ASSLGRTSYNEQF

D: -
J: TRBJ1-2
size: many
V: TRBV11-3
CDR3: ASSLDKRAPYGYT

D: -
J: TRBJ1-1
size: -
V: TRBV19
CDR3: ASSIKALNTEAF

D: TRBD2
J: TRBJ2-1
size: few
V: TRBV11-3
CDR3: ASSYSGTSGTEQF

D: -
J: TRBJ1-2
size: -
V: TRBV5-1
CDR3: ASSQVLRARSYGYT

D: -
J: TRBJ1-1
size: few
V: TRBV6-8
CDR3: ASSYSRHSQRRTEAF

D: -
J: TRBJ2-5
size: many
V: TRBV14
CDR3: ASSHDDGSGTETQY